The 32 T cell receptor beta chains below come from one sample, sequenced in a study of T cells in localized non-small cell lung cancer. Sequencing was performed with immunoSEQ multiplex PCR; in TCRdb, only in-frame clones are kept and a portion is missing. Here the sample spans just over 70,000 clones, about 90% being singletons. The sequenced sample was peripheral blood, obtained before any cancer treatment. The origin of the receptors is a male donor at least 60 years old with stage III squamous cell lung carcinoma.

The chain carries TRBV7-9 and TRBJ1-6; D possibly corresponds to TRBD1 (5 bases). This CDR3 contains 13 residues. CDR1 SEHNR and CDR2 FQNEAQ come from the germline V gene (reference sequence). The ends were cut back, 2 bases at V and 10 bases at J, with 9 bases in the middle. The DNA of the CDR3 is TGTGCCAGCAGCTTACAGGGAGACTCACCCCTCCACTTT. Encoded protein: CASSLQGDSPLHF.

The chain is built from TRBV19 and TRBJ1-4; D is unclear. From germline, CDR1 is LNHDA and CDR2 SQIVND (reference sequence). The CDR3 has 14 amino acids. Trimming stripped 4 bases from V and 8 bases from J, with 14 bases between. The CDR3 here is CASSKERPHEKLFF. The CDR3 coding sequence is TGTGCCAGTAGTAAGGAGCGCCCGCACGAAAAACTGTTTTTT.

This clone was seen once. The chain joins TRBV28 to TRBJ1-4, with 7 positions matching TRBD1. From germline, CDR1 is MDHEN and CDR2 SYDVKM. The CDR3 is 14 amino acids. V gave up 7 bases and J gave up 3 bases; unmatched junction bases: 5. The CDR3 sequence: CASTYQGANEKLFF. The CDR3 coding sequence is TGTGCCAGCACTTACCAGGGGGCTAATGAAAAACTGTTTTTT.

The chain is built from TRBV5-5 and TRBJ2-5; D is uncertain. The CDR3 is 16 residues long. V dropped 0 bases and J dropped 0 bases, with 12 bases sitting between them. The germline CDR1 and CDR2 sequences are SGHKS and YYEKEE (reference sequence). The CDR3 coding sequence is TGTGCCAGCAGCTTGGTCGTAACGGTTTACCAAGAGACCCAGTACTTC. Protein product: CASSLVVTVYQETQYF. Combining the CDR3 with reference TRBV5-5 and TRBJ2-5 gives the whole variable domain DAGVTQSPTHLIKTRGQQVTLRCSPISGHKSVSWYQQVLGQGPQFIFQYYEKEERGRGNFPDRFSARQFPNYSSELNVNALLLGDSALYLCASSLVVTVYQETQYFGPGTRLLVL.

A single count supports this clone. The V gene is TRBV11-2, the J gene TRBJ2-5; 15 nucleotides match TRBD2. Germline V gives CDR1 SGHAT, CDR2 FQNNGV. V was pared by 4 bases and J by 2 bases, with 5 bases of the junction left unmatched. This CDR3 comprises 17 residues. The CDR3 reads CASSSGLAGGRQETQYF. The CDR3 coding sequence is TGTGCCAGCAGCTCGGGACTAGCGGGGGGACGACAAGAGACCCAGTACTTC. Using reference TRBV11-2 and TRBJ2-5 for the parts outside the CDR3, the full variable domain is EAGVAQSPRYKIIEKRQSVAFWCNPISGHATLYWYQQILGQGPKLLIQFQNNGVVDDSQLPKDRFSAERLKGVDSTLKIQPAKLEDSAVYLCASSSGLAGGRQETQYFGPGTRLLVL.

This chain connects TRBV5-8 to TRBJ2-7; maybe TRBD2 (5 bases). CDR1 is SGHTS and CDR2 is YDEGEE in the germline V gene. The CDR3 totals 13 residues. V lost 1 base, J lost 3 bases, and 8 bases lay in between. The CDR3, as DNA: TGTGCCAGCAGCTTGAGCGGTTTCTACGAGCAGTACTTC. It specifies CASSLSGFYEQYF.

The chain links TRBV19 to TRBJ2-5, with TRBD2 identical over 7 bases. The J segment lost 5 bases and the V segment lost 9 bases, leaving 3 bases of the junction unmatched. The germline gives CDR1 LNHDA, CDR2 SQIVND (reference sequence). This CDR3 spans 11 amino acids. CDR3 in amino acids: CASGGWETQYF. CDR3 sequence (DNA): TGTGCCAGCGGGGGGTGGGAGACCCAGTACTTC.

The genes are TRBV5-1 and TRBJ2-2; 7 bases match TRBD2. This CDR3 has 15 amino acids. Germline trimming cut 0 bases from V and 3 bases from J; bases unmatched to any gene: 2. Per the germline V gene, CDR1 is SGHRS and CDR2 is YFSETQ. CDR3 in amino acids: CASSLVRGDTGELFF. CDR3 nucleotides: TGCGCCAGCAGCTTGGTTCGGGGGGACACCGGGGAGCTGTTTTTT.

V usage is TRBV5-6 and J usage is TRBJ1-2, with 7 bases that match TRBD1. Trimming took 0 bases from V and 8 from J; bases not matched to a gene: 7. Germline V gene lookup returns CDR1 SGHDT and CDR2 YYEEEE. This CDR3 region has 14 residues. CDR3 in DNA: TGTGCCAGCAGCTTGGGACAGGGAAGGAAGGGCTACACCTTC. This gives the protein CASSLGQGRKGYTF.

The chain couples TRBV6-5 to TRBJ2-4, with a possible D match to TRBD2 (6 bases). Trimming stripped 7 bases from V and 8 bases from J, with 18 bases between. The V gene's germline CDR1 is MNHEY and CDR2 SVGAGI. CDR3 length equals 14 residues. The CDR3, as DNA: TGTGCCAGCACCCCGAGGAGGGGCGGGGACATTCAGTACTTC. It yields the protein CASTPRRGGDIQYF.

Here the CDR3 reads CASSPRQGMRSGNTIYF. The DNA of the CDR3 is TGTGCCAGCAGCCCTCGACAGGGGATGAGGTCCGGAAACACCATATATTTT. This chain uses TRBV7-9 with TRBJ1-3; 8 bases are a match to TRBD1. The germline CDR1 and CDR2 sequences are SEHNR and FQNEAQ (reference sequence). The V and J ends lost 5 bases and 4 bases, in that order; junction bases with no gene match: 13. The CDR3 is made up of 17 amino acids.

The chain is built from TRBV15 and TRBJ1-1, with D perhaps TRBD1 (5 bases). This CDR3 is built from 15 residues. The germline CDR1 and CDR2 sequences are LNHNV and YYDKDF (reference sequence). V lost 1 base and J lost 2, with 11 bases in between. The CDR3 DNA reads TGTGCCACCAGCAGAGGGGCAGGGCTAAACACTGAAGCTTTCTTT. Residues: CATSRGAGLNTEAFF.

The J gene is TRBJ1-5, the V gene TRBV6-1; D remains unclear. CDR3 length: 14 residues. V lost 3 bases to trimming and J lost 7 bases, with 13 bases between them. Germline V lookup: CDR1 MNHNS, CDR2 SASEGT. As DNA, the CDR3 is TGTGCCAGCAGTGAGTATTCAGGCAGACAGCCCCAGCATTTT. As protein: CASSEYSGRQPQHF.

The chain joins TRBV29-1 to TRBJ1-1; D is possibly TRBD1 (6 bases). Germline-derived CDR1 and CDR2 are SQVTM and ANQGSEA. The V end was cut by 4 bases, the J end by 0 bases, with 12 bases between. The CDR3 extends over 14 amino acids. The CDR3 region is CSVVLGHMNTEAFF. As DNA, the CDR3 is TGCAGCGTTGTTCTGGGACATATGAACACTGAAGCTTTCTTT.

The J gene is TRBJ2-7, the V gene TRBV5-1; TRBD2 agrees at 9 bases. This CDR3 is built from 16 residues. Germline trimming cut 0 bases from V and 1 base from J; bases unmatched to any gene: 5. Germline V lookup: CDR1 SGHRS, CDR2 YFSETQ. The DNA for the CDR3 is TGCGCCAGCAGCTTGGGAGGGCTAGCGGGGTCCTACGAGCAGTACTTC. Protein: CASSLGGLAGSYEQYF.

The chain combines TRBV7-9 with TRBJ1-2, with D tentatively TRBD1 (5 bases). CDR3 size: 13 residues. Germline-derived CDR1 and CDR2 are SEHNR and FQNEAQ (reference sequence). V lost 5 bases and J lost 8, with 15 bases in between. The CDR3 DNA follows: TGTGCCAGCAGCCGACTGGGGGGACGGGGCTACACCTTC. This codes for CASSRLGGRGYTF.

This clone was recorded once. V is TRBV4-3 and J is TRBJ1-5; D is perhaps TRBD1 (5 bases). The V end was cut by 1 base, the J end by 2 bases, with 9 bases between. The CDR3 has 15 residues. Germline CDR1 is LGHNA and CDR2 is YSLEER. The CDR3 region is CASSQAQGGNQPQHF. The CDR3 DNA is TGCGCCAGCAGCCAAGCCCAGGGAGGCAATCAGCCCCAGCATTTT.

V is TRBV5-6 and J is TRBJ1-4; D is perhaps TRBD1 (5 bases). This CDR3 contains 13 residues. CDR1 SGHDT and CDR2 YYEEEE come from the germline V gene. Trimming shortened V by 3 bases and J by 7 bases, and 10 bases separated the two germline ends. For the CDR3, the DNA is TGTGCCAGCAGCTCGCAGGGAAGTGAAAAACTGTTTTTT. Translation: CASSSQGSEKLFF.

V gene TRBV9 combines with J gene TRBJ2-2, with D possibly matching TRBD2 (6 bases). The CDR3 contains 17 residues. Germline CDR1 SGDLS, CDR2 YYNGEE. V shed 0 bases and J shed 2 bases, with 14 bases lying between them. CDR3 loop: CASSVDGGAFNTGELFF. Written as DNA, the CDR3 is TGTGCCAGCAGCGTAGACGGAGGGGCCTTCAACACCGGGGAGCTGTTTTTT.

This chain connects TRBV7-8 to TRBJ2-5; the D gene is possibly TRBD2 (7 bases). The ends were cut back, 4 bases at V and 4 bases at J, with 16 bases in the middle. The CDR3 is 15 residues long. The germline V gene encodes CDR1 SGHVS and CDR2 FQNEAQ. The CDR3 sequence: CASSSTGSGGETQYF. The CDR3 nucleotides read TGTGCCAGCAGCTCAACAGGGTCGGGAGGAGAGACCCAGTACTTC.

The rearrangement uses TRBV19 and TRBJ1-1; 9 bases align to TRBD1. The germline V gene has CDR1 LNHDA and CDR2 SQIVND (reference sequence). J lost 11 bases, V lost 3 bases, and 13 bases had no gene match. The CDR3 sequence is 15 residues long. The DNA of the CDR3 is TGTGCCAGTAGTATCCCCACCGGACAGGGGCTGACGGCTTTCTTT. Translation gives CASSIPTGQGLTAFF. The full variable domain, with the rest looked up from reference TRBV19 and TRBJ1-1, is DGGITQSPKYLFRKEGQNVTLSCEQNLNHDAMYWYRQDPGQGLRLIYYSQIVNDFQKGDIAEGYSVSREKKESFPLTVTSAQKNPTAFYLCASSIPTGQGLTAFFGQGTRLTVV.

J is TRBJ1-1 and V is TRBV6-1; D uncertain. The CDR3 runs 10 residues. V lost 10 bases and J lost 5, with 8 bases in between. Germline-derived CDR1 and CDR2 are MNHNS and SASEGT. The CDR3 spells CATGRTEAFF. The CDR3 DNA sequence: TGTGCCACCGGGAGGACTGAAGCTTTCTTT.

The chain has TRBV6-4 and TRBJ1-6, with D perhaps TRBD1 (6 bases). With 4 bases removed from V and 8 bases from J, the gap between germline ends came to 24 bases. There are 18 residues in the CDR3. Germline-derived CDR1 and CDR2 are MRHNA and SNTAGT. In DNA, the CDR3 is TGTGCCAGCAGTGCCCCAGACATGAGCGGGGGCCAATATTCACCCCTCCACTTT. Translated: CASSAPDMSGGQYSPLHF.

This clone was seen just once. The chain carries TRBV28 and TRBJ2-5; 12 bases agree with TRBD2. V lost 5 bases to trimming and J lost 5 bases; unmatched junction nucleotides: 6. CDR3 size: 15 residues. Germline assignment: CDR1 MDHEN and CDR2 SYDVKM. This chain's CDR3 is CASSPGGTSGETQYF. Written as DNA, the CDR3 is TGTGCCAGCAGTCCCGGGGGGACTAGCGGGGAGACCCAGTACTTC.

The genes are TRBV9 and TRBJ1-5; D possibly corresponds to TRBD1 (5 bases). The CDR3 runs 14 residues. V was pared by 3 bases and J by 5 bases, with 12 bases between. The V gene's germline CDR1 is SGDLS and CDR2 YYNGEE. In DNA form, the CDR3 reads TGTGCCAGCAGCGCGGGTGGGGGGGATCAGCCCCAGCATTTT. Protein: CASSAGGGDQPQHF.

The CDR3 region is CASSREAQAWTYEQYF. Here the CDR3 DNA reads TGTGCCAGCAGTCGAGAGGCACAGGCATGGACCTACGAGCAGTACTTC. This rearrangement joins TRBV7-2 to TRBJ2-7; a possible D gene is TRBD1 (5 bases). The V end was cut by 6 bases, the J end by 2 bases, with 20 bases between. Germline CDR1 is SGHTA and CDR2 is FQGNSA. CDR3 length: 16 amino acids.

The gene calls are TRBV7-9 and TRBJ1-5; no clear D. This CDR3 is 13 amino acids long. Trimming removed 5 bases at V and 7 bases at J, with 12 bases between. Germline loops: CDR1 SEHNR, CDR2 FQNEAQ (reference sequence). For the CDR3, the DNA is TGTGCCAGCAGCCTCGATAGTTCGCAGCCCCAGCATTTT. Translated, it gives CASSLDSSQPQHF.

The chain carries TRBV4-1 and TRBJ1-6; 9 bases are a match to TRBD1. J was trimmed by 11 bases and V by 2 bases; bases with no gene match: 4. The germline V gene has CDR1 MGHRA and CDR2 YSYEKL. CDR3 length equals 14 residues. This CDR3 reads CASSQKQGATPLHF. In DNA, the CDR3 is TGCGCCAGCAGCCAAAAACAGGGGGCTACACCCCTCCACTTT.

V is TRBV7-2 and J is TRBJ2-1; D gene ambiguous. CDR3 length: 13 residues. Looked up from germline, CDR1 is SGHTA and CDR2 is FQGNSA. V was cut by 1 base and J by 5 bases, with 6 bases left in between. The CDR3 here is CASSLEQHNEQFF. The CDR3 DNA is TGTGCCAGCAGCTTAGAACAGCACAATGAGCAGTTCTTC.

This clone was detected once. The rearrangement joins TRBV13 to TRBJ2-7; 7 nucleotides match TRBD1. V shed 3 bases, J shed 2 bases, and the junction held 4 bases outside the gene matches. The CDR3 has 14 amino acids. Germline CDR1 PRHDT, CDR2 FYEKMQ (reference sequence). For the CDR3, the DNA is TGTGCCAGCAGCTTGGACAGGTCGACCTACGAGCAGTACTTC. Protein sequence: CASSLDRSTYEQYF.

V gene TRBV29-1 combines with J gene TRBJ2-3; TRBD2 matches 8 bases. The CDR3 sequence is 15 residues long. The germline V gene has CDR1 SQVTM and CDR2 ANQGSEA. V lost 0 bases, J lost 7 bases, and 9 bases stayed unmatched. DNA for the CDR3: TGCAGCGTTGAAGATTGGTCGCGGGGGGCGTATACGCAGTATTTT. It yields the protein CSVEDWSRGAYTQYF.

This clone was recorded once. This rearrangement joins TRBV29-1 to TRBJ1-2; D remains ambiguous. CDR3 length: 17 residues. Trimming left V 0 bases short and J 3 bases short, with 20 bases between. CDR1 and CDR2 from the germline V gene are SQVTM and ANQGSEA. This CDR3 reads CSVEDLRRRVQDYGYTF. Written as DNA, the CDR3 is TGCAGCGTTGAAGATCTTCGGCGGAGGGTGCAGGACTATGGCTACACCTTC.